Below are 27 T cell receptor beta chains sequenced from a single sample in a study of metastatic and nonmetastatic thyroid tumors. TCRdb re-called the PCR reads with MiXCR. The profile shows about 92,000 clones, approximately 15% of them singletons. Thyroid surgery was preceded by no treatment in any patient. The specimen was blood. The receptors originated from a female donor with papillary thyroid cancer or a benign thyroid nodule (not recorded which). Some clones in this sample may be carry-over from other donors' samples.

This clone was observed at least ten times. The chain uses TRBV20-1 and TRBJ2-1; TRBD1 matches at 9 bases. Germline CDR1 and CDR2: DFQATT and SNEGSKA (reference sequence). This CDR3 has 15 amino acids. Trimming took 6 bases from V and 7 from J; bases not matched to a gene: 13. Written as DNA, the CDR3 is TGCAGTGCACCACAAGGGGGACAGGGAAGGAATGAGCAGTTCTTC. Residues: CSAPQGGQGRNEQFF.

This clone was seen repeatedly, ten times or more. The V gene is TRBV6-1, the J gene TRBJ1-1; no clear D gene. Germline V lookup: CDR1 MNHNS, CDR2 SASEGT. Between the trimmed V and J ends, which lost 2 bases and 3 bases, there was a span of 10 bases. The CDR3 length is 14 residues. The CDR3 coding sequence is TGTGCCAGCAGTGAACTCTGGGGAGACACTGAAGCTTTCTTT. Protein sequence: CASSELWGDTEAFF.

This clone was detected many times. The J gene is TRBJ1-5, the V gene TRBV6-6, with a weak D call TRBD1 (5 bases). The germline V gene encodes CDR1 MNHNY and CDR2 SVGAGI (reference sequence). V shed 2 bases and J shed 6 bases, with 26 bases lying between them. The CDR3 has 19 amino acids. The CDR3, as DNA: TGTGCCAGCAGTTACCCACTCAGTCGGGGGACGGGCCAGGCTCAGCCCCAGCATTTT. It codes for CASSYPLSRGTGQAQPQHF.

For this clone: One junction end disagrees with the germline gene, perhaps due to a read error. DNA for the CDR3: TGTGCCAGCAGTTTACGTCGGGACTCCCTCTTCTCTGAGGCCAACGTCCTGACTTTC. This codes for CASSLRRDSLFSEANVLTF. J is TRBJ2-6 and V is TRBV12-3 or TRBV12-4; a possible D gene is TRBD2 (6 bases). The CDR3 contains 19 residues.

This clone has at least ten counts. This chain joins TRBV6-5 and TRBJ1-1; no clear D. This CDR3 comprises 14 residues. In germline, CDR1 is MNHEY, CDR2 SVGAGI. V dropped 0 bases and J dropped 1 base, with 6 bases sitting between them. The chain's CDR3 is CASSYSRGNTEAFF. The CDR3 DNA reads as TGTGCCAGCAGTTACTCACGGGGGAACACTGAAGCTTTCTTT.

This clone has a count of ten or more. The chain recombines TRBV20-1 with TRBJ1-4; D is perhaps TRBD1 (5 bases). CDR1 DFQATT and CDR2 SNEGSKA come from the germline V gene (reference sequence). The CDR3 length is 12 residues. Deletions cut 5 bases from V and 7 bases from J, with 11 bases between. CDR3 in amino acids: CSAPSGGEKLFF. The CDR3 DNA reads TGCAGTGCTCCTTCTGGGGGTGAAAAACTGTTTTTT.

There are a few counts of this clone. The J gene is TRBJ2-3, the V gene TRBV28, with a possible D match to TRBD1 (5 bases). Between the trimmed V and J ends, which lost 8 bases and 6 bases, there was a span of 24 bases. Germline V gene lookup returns CDR1 MDHEN and CDR2 SYDVKM. The CDR3 totals 16 residues. The CDR3 coding sequence is TGTGCCAGCCACTATCTACTCACTCAGGGCGGTGATACGCAGTATTTT. This translates into CASHYLLTQGGDTQYF.

This clone appeared many times. The chain couples TRBV10-1 to TRBJ2-7; TRBD1 is a possible D gene (6 bases). V was shortened by 2 bases and J by 6 bases, with 11 bases between the two germline ends. CDR3 length: 13 residues. Looked up from germline, CDR1 is WNHNN and CDR2 is SYGVQD (reference sequence). The CDR3 loop is CASSEGQTAEQYF. Written as DNA, the CDR3 is TGCGCCAGCAGTGAGGGACAGACGGCCGAGCAGTACTTC.

This clone occurred many times. The sample contains more than one DNA sequence encoding this CDR3. The chain combines TRBV28 with TRBJ1-1, with D possibly TRBD1 on 5 matching bases. Germline values: CDR1 MDHEN, CDR2 SYDVKM. The CDR3 covers 12 residues. V was trimmed by 3 bases and J by 7 bases, leaving 9 bases between them. CDR3 sequence (DNA): TGTGCCAGCAGTTTGTCAGGGTTTGAAGCTTTCTTT. Translating gives CASSLSGFEAFF.

This clone was detected ten times or more. CDR3 in DNA: TGTGCCGCCAAGGGGAACACCGGGGAGCTGTTTTTT. Its translation is CAAKGNTGELFF. J is TRBJ2-2 and V is TRBV24-1; D gene ambiguous. In germline, CDR1 is KGHDR, CDR2 SFDVKD. The V end lost 12 bases, the J end lost 1 base, and 8 bases lay between the germline ends. The CDR3 is 12 residues long.

This clone appeared a few times. Being one base from a much bigger clone, this may be a read error. V is TRBV27 and J is TRBJ1-2; the D is unclear. The V and J ends lost 3 bases and 7 bases respectively, with 18 bases between them. The CDR3 has 15 amino acids. CDR1 is MNHEY and CDR2 is SMNVEV in the germline V gene (reference sequence). The CDR3 sequence is CASSFESAPIGGYTF. CDR3 sequence (DNA): TGTGCCAGCAGTTTCGAGTCAGCCCCTATTGGTGGCTACACCTTC.

This clone was observed a few times. This clone may be a read error of a much larger clone one base away. The genes are TRBV5-1 and TRBJ2-5; TRBD2 agrees at 7 bases. CDR1 and CDR2 (germline): SGHRS, YFSETQ. V trimming: 3 bases; J trimming: 5 bases; junction bases outside the gene matches: 4. The CDR3 spans 13 residues. CDR3 sequence (DNA): TGCGCCAGCAGCTGGGACTACGAGGAGACCCAGTACTTC. This translates into CASSWDYEETQYF.

This clone occurred many times. This sequence joins TRBV5-1 and TRBJ2-2; 11 bases match TRBD2. Germline assignment: CDR1 SGHRS and CDR2 YFSETQ. The CDR3 totals 17 residues. V lost 4 bases and J lost 7; bases outside the gene matches: 12. Here the CDR3 reads CASSLNLAGGSNGELFF. CDR3 DNA sequence: TGCGCCAGCAGCCTCAACCTAGCGGGGGGCTCAAACGGGGAGCTGTTTTTT.

In this sample, this clone turned up many times. The rearrangement links TRBV14 to TRBJ1-6, with unresolved D. Trimming pared 0 bases from V and 2 bases from J, leaving 11 bases between. Germline V gives CDR1 SGHDN, CDR2 FVKESK. The CDR3 is made up of 17 amino acids. CDR3 residues: CASSQEGRSAYNSPLHF. The CDR3 region has the DNA TGTGCCAGCAGCCAAGAAGGCAGATCAGCCTATAATTCACCCCTCCACTTT.

This clone was seen more than once but under ten times. The chain is built from TRBV19 and TRBJ2-7, with TRBD1 matching over 12 bases. Germline V CDR1 and CDR2: LNHDA, SQIVND (reference sequence). With V trimmed by 5 bases and J by 7 bases, 9 bases remained unmatched. This CDR3 spans 15 amino acids. CDR3 residues: CASSSPGQGAGEQYF. The CDR3 bases are TGTGCCAGTAGTTCGCCGGGACAGGGGGCGGGGGAGCAGTACTTC.

V is TRBV6-2 or TRBV6-3 and J is TRBJ1-6; a possible D gene is TRBD1 (5 bases). Germline V gives CDR1 MNHEY, CDR2 SVGEGT. The V end lost 4 bases, the J end lost 6 bases, and 16 bases lay between the germline ends. The CDR3 runs 16 residues. In DNA form, the CDR3 reads TGTGCCAGCAGTTCGGCAGGGAGTTCTAGTAATTCACCCCTCCACTTT. Translation: CASSSAGSSSNSPLHF.

There are a few counts of this clone. Additional DNA sequences in this sample encode the identical CDR3. This sequence joins TRBV3-1 and TRBJ2-1; 10 nucleotides agree with TRBD2. Germline V gives CDR1 LGHDT, CDR2 YNNKEL (reference sequence). The CDR3 contains 18 residues. V shed 1 base, J shed 10 bases, and the junction held 16 bases outside the gene matches. CDR3 nucleotide sequence: TGTGCCAGCAGCCAAGCCCTAGCGGGGGCCGCAGGGGGCAACGAGCAGTTCTTC. Its protein product is CASSQALAGAAGGNEQFF.

This clone was recorded at least ten times. This chain uses TRBV5-8 with TRBJ2-7; D is unresolved. V was pared by 1 base and J by 5 bases, with 7 bases between. The germline V gene has CDR1 SGHTS and CDR2 YDEGEE. This CDR3 comprises 12 residues. CDR3 amino acids: CASSLTGHEQYF. In DNA, the CDR3 is TGTGCCAGCAGCTTGACTGGGCACGAGCAGTACTTC.

This clone was seen repeatedly, ten times or more. This chain connects TRBV6-1 to TRBJ1-4, with TRBD1 matching over 10 bases. Germline V gene sequence: CDR1 MNHNS, CDR2 SASEGT. Unmatched junction bases numbered 2, after V lost 4 bases and J lost 6 bases. The CDR3 covers 14 residues. The CDR3 sequence: CASSAGTGDEKLFF. The CDR3 nucleotides are TGTGCCAGCAGTGCCGGGACAGGGGATGAAAAACTGTTTTTT.

This clone was found many times. The sample has other DNA sequences that encode this CDR3 too. The chain recombines TRBV19 with TRBJ2-5; 11 bases agree with TRBD2. Germline CDR1 reads LNHDA; CDR2 reads SQIVND (reference sequence). J gave up 4 bases and V 5 bases, and 6 bases lay outside the gene matches. This CDR3 spans 15 amino acids. This CDR3 is CASSLLAGGRETQYF. The CDR3 region has the DNA TGTGCCAGTAGTCTTCTAGCGGGGGGACGAGAGACCCAGTACTTC.

This clone was counted many times. V and J are TRBV19 and TRBJ1-1; D gene ambiguous. V was clipped by 5 bases and J by 2 bases, with 9 bases between them. The CDR3 runs 13 residues. Germline CDR1 is LNHDA and CDR2 is SQIVND (reference sequence). The CDR3 DNA follows: TGTGCCAGTAGTCCCGCAGAAAACACTGAAGCTTTCTTT. It specifies CASSPAENTEAFF.

There are many counts of this clone. The chain has TRBV11-3 and TRBJ1-1; D may be TRBD1 (5 bases). The CDR3 has 12 residues. Deletions cut 5 bases from V and 5 bases from J, with 9 bases between. Germline CDR1 is SGHNT and CDR2 is YENEEA. This CDR3 reads CASSQGVTEAFF. The CDR3 DNA is TGTGCCAGCAGCCAAGGGGTAACTGAAGCTTTCTTT.

This clone was recorded at least ten times. The chain joins TRBV13 to TRBJ1-1; possible D gene TRBD1, 5 bases. This CDR3 is 15 amino acids long. The V gene lost 2 bases and the J gene lost 4 bases, with 14 bases spanning the gap. Germline CDR1 PRHDT, CDR2 FYEKMQ (reference sequence). The CDR3 protein is CASSLLGGLVTEAFF. As DNA, the CDR3 is TGTGCCAGCAGCTTATTGGGGGGGTTGGTCACTGAAGCTTTCTTT.

Of note for this clone: An end of the junction differs from the germline gene, which may be a read error. The chain uses TRBV5-4 and TRBJ2-5, with a weak D call TRBD2 (6 bases). The CDR3 length is 12 residues. Germline CDR1 SGHNT, CDR2 YYREEE (reference sequence). CDR3 nucleotide sequence: TGTGCCAGCAAAGGACTACAAGAGACCCTGTACTTC. Its protein is CASKGLQETLYF.

This clone has just a few counts. A much larger clone lies one base from this, so it may be a read error. J is TRBJ2-6 and V is TRBV2; D is undetermined. The CDR3 has 19 residues. Germline V gene data show CDR1 as SNHLY and CDR2 as FYNNEI. Deletions cut 2 bases from V and 1 base from J, with 18 bases between. This CDR3 reads CASSELGSPFLSGANVLTF. The CDR3 DNA reads TGTGCCAGCAGTGAATTGGGCTCCCCGTTTTTATCTGGGGCCAACGTCCTGACTTTC.

Points on this clone: With a much larger clone just one base away, this may be a read error. The chain employs TRBV19 and TRBJ2-3, with 7 bases identical to TRBD2. CDR3 length: 16 residues. CDR1 and CDR2 from the germline V gene are LNHDA and SQIVND (reference sequence). In DNA, the CDR3 is TGTGCCAGTAGTATTTTGGGGGGGATGAACACAGATACGCATTATTTT. Its protein product is CASSILGGMNTDTHYF. The whole variable domain, remainder taken from reference TRBV19 and TRBJ2-3, is DGGITQSPKYLFRKEGQNVTLSCEQNLNHDAMYWYRQDPGQGLRLIYYSQIVNDFQKGDIAEGYSVSREKKESFPLTVTSAQKNPTAFYLCASSILGGMNTDTHYFGPGTRLTVL.

This clone was counted between two and nine times. The chain combines TRBV28 with TRBJ1-2; D is undetermined. With 4 bases removed from V and 3 bases from J, the gap between germline ends came to 15 bases. The CDR3 has 15 amino acids. The germline V gene encodes CDR1 MDHEN and CDR2 SYDVKM. CDR3 bases: TGTGCCAGCAGTTCGCCCCGTTGGCGGGACTATGGCTACACCTTC. Translation: CASSSPRWRDYGYTF.